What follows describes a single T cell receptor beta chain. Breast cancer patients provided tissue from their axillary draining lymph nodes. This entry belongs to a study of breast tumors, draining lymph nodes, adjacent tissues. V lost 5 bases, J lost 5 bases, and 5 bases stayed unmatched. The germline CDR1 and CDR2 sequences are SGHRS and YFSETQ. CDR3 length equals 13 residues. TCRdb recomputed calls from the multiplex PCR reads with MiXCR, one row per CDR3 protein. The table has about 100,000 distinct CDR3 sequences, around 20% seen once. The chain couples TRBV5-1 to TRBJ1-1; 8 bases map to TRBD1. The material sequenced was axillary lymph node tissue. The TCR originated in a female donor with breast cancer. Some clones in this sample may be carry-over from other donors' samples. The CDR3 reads CASRITGGTEAFF. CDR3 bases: TGCGCCAGCAGAATAACAGGGGGAACTGAAGCTTTCTTT.